This TCR beta chain was recorded in a study of blood T cell repertoires in COVID-19. Study overall: COVID-19 samples collected from the United States, Italy and Spain covered acute and convalescent phases. T cells, B-cell-depleted T cells, or PBMCs provided the cDNA or gDNA that served as material.

TCRdb's copy holds only in-frame clones and misses some; the assay was immunoSEQ multiplex PCR. Here the sample spans 150,000 or so clones, approximately 80% being singletons. This clone was seen once. Per the germline V gene, CDR1 is SGHNT and CDR2 is YENEEA. The CDR3 spans 15 residues. The V and J ends lost 0 bases and 2 bases, in that order; junction bases with no gene match: 1. This receptor was taken from a human donor in a cohort sampled during active COVID-19. What was sequenced was peripheral blood. The J gene is TRBJ2-1, the V gene TRBV11-3, with 7 bases aligning to TRBD2. The CDR3 DNA follows: TGTGCCAGCAGCTTAGAGAGCGGGGCCTACAATGAGCAGTTCTTC. Protein sequence: CASSLESGAYNEQFF.